These T cell receptor beta chains were read from a single sample in a study of blood T cell repertoires in COVID-19. The repertoire was sequenced with immunoSEQ multiplex PCR; TCRdb's copy has only in-frame clones and lacks some. In the table there are about 330,000 clones, approximately 89% of which are singletons. Sequencing was performed on PBMCs or T cells enriched from blood (not recorded which). The source of these receptors is a man aged 25-40 years who had recovered from COVID-19. Each CDR3 is given with its conserved first and last residue. The D gene is left open where the match is weak. Clone size is given for some rows only: seen once, a few or many times, or a class if the clone is expanded.

>TRBJ1-3|15|TRBV29-1|.|.
CSVAGTETTGNTIYF
TGCAGCGTCGCGGGGACCGAGACGACTGGAAACACCATATATTTT
>TRBJ1-6|13|TRBV15|.|.
CATSRDRGSPLHF
TGTGCCACCAGCAGAGATAGGGGTTCACCCCTCCACTTT
>TRBJ1-1|12|TRBV29-1|.|.
CSVARRGFGAFF
TGCAGCGTCGCACGTCGGGGGTTTGGGGCTTTCTTT
>TRBJ2-7|17|TRBV30|.|.
CAWSVSWLGGKSYEQYF
TGTGCCTGGAGTGTATCATGGTTAGGAGGAAAATCCTACGAGCAGTACTTC
>TRBJ1-2|11|TRBV10-3|.|.
CAISVNGGYTF
TGTGCCATCAGCGTCAACGGTGGCTACACCTTC
>TRBJ1-4|16|TRBV6-1|.|.
CASSDFNPVHNEKLFF
TGTGCCAGCAGTGATTTCAACCCGGTCCATAATGAAAAACTGTTTTTT
>TRBJ1-1|13|TRBV28|.|.
CASAVQVRTEAFF
TGTGCGTCAGCGGTCCAGGTTAGAACTGAAGCTTTCTTT
>TRBJ1-1|14|TRBV6-1|.|.
CASSDNNMNTEAFF
TGTGCCAGCAGTGATAATAACATGAACACTGAAGCTTTCTTT
>TRBJ2-3|17|TRBV28|TRBD2|.
CASSSLAGASSTDTQYF
TGTGCCAGCAGTTCTTTAGCGGGGGCGTCAAGCACAGATACGCAGTATTTT
>TRBJ2-7|15|TRBV7-2|TRBD2|.
CASSSTSGSTYEQYF
TGTGCCAGCAGCTCCACTAGCGGTTCAACCTACGAGCAGTACTTC
>TRBJ1-5|10|TRBV12-3/TRBV12-4|.|.
CASEDQPQHF
TGTGCCAGCGAGGATCAGCCCCAGCATTTT
>TRBJ2-7|14|TRBV6-5|.|.
CASRPARDSYEQYF
TGTGCCAGCAGACCTGCACGGGATTCCTACGAGCAGTACTTC
>TRBJ2-5|16|TRBV30|TRBD1|.
CAWSRDSGPIQETQYF
TGTGCCTGGAGCAGGGACAGCGGACCTATCCAAGAGACCCAGTACTTC
>TRBJ2-3|15|TRBV2|TRBD2|.
CASRMGDYHTDTQYF
TGTGCCAGCAGAATGGGGGACTATCACACAGATACGCAGTATTTT
>TRBJ1-4|16|TRBV21-1|.|.
CASRDRLAVEDEKLFF
TGTGCCAGCAGAGACAGGCTAGCTGTTGAAGATGAAAAACTGTTTTTT
>TRBJ2-3|17|TRBV19|TRBD2|.
CASSIAGTSGGTDTQYF
TGTGCCAGTAGTATAGCGGGGACTAGCGGGGGCACAGATACGCAGTATTTT
>TRBJ1-1|11|TRBV30|.|.
CAWSRNTEAFF
TGTGCCTGGAGCCGGAACACTGAAGCTTTCTTT
>TRBJ2-1|17|TRBV3-1/TRBV3-2|TRBD2|.
CASSQTLAGSSYNEQFF
TGTGCCAGCAGTCAGACCCTAGCGGGTAGCTCCTACAATGAGCAGTTCTTC
>TRBJ2-3|14|TRBV18|.|.
CASSEDSGTDTQYF
TGTGCCAGCTCAGAGGATAGCGGCACAGATACGCAGTATTTT
>TRBJ1-4|15|TRBV7-9|.|.
CASSAGPPGGEKLFF
TGTGCCAGCAGCGCGGGACCTCCGGGGGGTGAAAAACTGTTTTTT
>TRBJ1-4|16|TRBV6-2/TRBV6-3|TRBD1|.
CASSYTGGASHEKLFF
TGTGCCAGCAGTTACACAGGGGGCGCCTCCCATGAAAAACTGTTTTTT
>TRBJ2-1|14|TRBV15|TRBD2|.
CATSDERGVLEQFF
TGTGCCACCAGTGATGAGCGGGGGGTACTTGAGCAGTTCTTC
>TRBJ2-3|17|TRBV10-3|TRBD2|once
CAISEFVAGELTDTQYF
TGTGCCATCAGTGAGTTCGTAGCGGGGGAGTTAACAGATACGCAGTATTTT
>TRBJ1-2|17|TRBV28|TRBD1|.
CASSLLHRGKYNYGYTF
TGTGCCAGCAGTTTACTGCACAGGGGGAAATATAACTATGGCTACACCTTC
>TRBJ1-2|14|TRBV10-2|.|.
CASSDPTVRSGYTF
TGCGCCAGCAGTGATCCGACAGTTCGAAGCGGCTACACCTTC
>TRBJ1-5|13|TRBV27|.|.
CASSWGGNQPQHF
TGTGCCAGCAGTTGGGGGGGGAATCAGCCCCAGCATTTT
>TRBJ2-1|17|TRBV10-1|TRBD2|.
CASSDRTSGGAKYEQFF
TGCGCCAGCAGTGACCGGACTAGCGGGGGGGCAAAGTATGAGCAGTTCTTC
>TRBJ1-3|15|TRBV7-8|TRBD1|.
CASSHSGTAGNTIYF
TGTGCCAGCAGCCATTCCGGGACAGCTGGAAACACCATATATTTT
>TRBJ2-7|15|TRBV5-6|.|.
CASSLVPGSNYEQYF
TGTGCCAGCAGCTTGGTACCAGGGTCGAACTACGAGCAGTACTTC
>TRBJ1-2|13|TRBV7-9|.|.
CASSFGGWDGYTF
TGTGCCAGCAGCTTCGGGGGATGGGATGGCTACACCTTC
>TRBJ1-4|14|TRBV2|TRBD1|.
CASSGTGVGEKLFF
TGTGCCAGCAGTGGGACAGGGGTTGGTGAAAAACTGTTTTTT
>TRBJ1-2|14|TRBV30|TRBD1|.
CAWSVGGTVYGYTF
TGTGCCTGGAGTGTCGGCGGGACAGTCTATGGCTACACCTTC
>TRBJ1-5|13|TRBV11-2|.|once
CASSLDLNQPQHF
TGTGCCAGCAGCTTAGACCTCAATCAGCCCCAGCATTTT
>TRBJ1-2|14|TRBV5-5|TRBD1|.
CASSPTGGLDGYTF
TGTGCCAGCAGCCCGACAGGGGGATTGGATGGCTACACCTTC
>TRBJ1-4|14|TRBV2|TRBD1|few
CASSDRGWGEKLFF
TGTGCCAGCAGTGACAGGGGGTGGGGTGAAAAACTGTTTTTT
>TRBJ1-2|13|TRBV10-3|.|.
CAISDPGDYGYTF
TGTGCCATCAGTGATCCAGGGGATTATGGCTACACCTTC
>TRBJ2-3|18|TRBV28|.|.
CASSSPHFRGISTDTQYF
TGTGCCAGCAGTTCCCCCCACTTTCGGGGAATAAGCACAGATACGCAGTATTTT
>TRBJ2-7|16|TRBV2|TRBD1|.
CASSEAPRDRRCEQYF
TGTGCCAGCAGTGAAGCTCCCCGGGACAGGAGGTGCGAGCAGTACTTC
>TRBJ1-1|16|TRBV7-9|TRBD1|.
CASSLGRDRGRTEAFF
TGTGCCAGCAGCTTAGGGCGGGACAGGGGCCGAACTGAAGCTTTCTTT
>TRBJ2-7|14|TRBV27|TRBD2|few
CASSLQRDTYEQYF
TGTGCCAGCAGTTTGCAGCGGGATACCTACGAGCAGTACTTC
>TRBJ2-7|15|TRBV23-1|.|.
CASSQPTGRGYEQYF
TGCGCCAGCAGTCAACCCACAGGGAGGGGCTACGAGCAGTACTTC
>TRBJ2-1|16|TRBV4-1|TRBD2|.
CASSPRTSGRGNEQFF
TGCGCCAGCAGCCCCCGGACTAGCGGACGAGGGAATGAGCAGTTCTTC
>TRBJ2-7|15|TRBV7-9|TRBD2|.
CASSPRTRGSYEQYF
TGTGCCAGCAGCCCCCGAACGCGGGGGAGTTACGAGCAGTACTTC
>TRBJ2-3|12|TRBV19|.|.
CASGLTTDTQYF
TGTGCCAGTGGACTGACAACAGATACGCAGTATTTT
>TRBJ1-4|15|TRBV18|.|.
CASSPPMGAGEKLFF
TGTGCCAGCTCACCACCGATGGGGGCTGGTGAAAAACTGTTTTTT
>TRBJ2-1|13|TRBV28|TRBD1|.
CASYLGTGNEQFF
TGTGCCAGCTACCTTGGGACAGGCAATGAGCAGTTCTTC
>TRBJ2-4|19|TRBV19|.|.
CASSIDPNRDLLAKNIQYF
TGTGCCAGTAGTATAGATCCCAACAGGGACCTACTAGCCAAAAACATTCAGTACTTC
>TRBJ2-1|19|TRBV11-2|.|.
CASSGSGRGLGVIDNEQFF
TGTGCCAGCAGCGGATCGGGGCGGGGGCTGGGAGTGATAGACAATGAGCAGTTCTTC
>TRBJ1-4|15|TRBV19|TRBD1|.
CASSMKGASQEKLFF
TGTGCCAGTAGTATGAAGGGGGCAAGTCAGGAAAAACTGTTTTTT